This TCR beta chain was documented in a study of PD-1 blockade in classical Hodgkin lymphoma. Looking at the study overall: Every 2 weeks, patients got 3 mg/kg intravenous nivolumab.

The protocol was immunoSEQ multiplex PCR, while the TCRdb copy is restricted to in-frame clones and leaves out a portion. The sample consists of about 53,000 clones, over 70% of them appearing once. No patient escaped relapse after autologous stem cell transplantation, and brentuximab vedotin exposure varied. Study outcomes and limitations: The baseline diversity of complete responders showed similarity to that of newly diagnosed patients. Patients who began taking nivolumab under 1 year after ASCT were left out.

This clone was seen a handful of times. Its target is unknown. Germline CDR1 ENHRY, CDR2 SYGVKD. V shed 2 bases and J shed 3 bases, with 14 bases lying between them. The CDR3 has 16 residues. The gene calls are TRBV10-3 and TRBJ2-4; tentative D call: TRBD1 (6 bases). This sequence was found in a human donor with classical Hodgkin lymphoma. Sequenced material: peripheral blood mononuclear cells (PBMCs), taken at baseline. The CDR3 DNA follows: TGTGCCATCAGTGAGCAGGGGCGAGTAGGCAAAAACATTCAGTACTTC. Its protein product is CAISEQGRVGKNIQYF.